These 31 T cell receptor beta chains originate from one sample sequenced in a study of CXCR3-negative and CXCR3-positive naive CD8 T cells. UMI-labeled TRB cDNA libraries were prepared by 5' RACE. TCRdb reprocessed the 5' RACE reads, with one entry per CDR3 protein and no DNA. The sample has approximately 140,000 distinct CDR3 sequences. Points from the study as a whole: In CXCR3-positive naive cells, the TRB CDR3s were more hydrophobic than in CXCR3-negative naive cells.

Their antigens are not known. The sample taken for sequencing was naive CXCR3+ CD8+ T cells from blood. Subset described: CD45RO-CCR7+CD27+CD95- naive CD8+ T cells expressing CXCR3 (TNR3+). The receptors originated from a human donor in good health. Some clones in this sample may be carry-over from other donors' samples.

This chain connects TRBV5-1 to TRBJ2-4. The CDR3 loop spans 14 amino acids. From germline, CDR1 is SGHRS and CDR2 YFSETQ. CDR3 loop: CASSHGYGKNIQYF.

This rearrangement joins TRBV7-9 to TRBJ1-2. The CDR3 runs to 14 residues. Germline CDR1 and CDR2: SEHNR and FQNEAQ (reference sequence). The chain's CDR3 is CASSQTGLFDGYTF.

The V gene is TRBV5-5, the J gene TRBJ1-4; TCRdb's D call, TRBD1, is unchecked because there is no DNA. Germline V lookup: CDR1 SGHKS, CDR2 YYEKEE (reference sequence). CDR3 length: 18 residues. Here the CDR3 reads CASSLIPQGSMTNEKLFF.

The gene calls are TRBV14 and TRBJ1-1. CDR3 length: 17 residues. Germline V gene sequence: CDR1 SGHDN, CDR2 FVKESK. This CDR3 is CASSQGAGSWNTTEAFF.

The V call is TRBV6-4, the J call TRBJ2-2; there is no DNA to check the TCRdb D call of TRBD1. CDR1 and CDR2 from the germline V gene are MRHNA and SNTAGT. This CDR3 spans 13 amino acids. CDR3 amino acids: CASRYVPPGELFF.

This rearrangement joins TRBV21-1 to TRBJ2-5; the D call of TRBD1 rests on TCRdb alone, since no DNA is present to check it. TRBV21-1 corresponds to a pseudogene. This CDR3 has 19 residues. CDR3 amino acids: CASSIALKTRDKTQETQYF.

The chain uses TRBV20-1 and TRBJ2-5; no DNA is available, so the TRBD2 call from TCRdb remains unchecked. CDR3 length equals 16 residues. The V gene's germline CDR1 is DFQATT and CDR2 SNEGSKA (reference sequence). The CDR3 region is CSARDPASPLQETQYF.

V is TRBV7-9 and J is TRBJ2-1; the D gene TCRdb calls, TRBD2, cannot be checked with no DNA. The germline V gene encodes CDR1 SEHNR and CDR2 FQNEAQ (reference sequence). The CDR3 contains 13 residues. The CDR3 region is CASSRTSVDEQFF.

The rearrangement uses TRBV5-1 and TRBJ2-7. The CDR3 extends over 14 amino acids. The germline gives CDR1 SGHRS, CDR2 YFSETQ. CDR3 residues: CASSLAGINYEQYF.

The CDR3 here is CASSQGVGYEQFF. The J gene is TRBJ2-1, the V gene TRBV4-1. Germline values: CDR1 MGHRA, CDR2 YSYEKL. This CDR3 is built from 13 residues.

The chain couples TRBV20-1 to TRBJ1-2; lacking DNA, the TRBD1 call made by TCRdb goes unchecked. Germline assignment: CDR1 DFQATT and CDR2 SNEGSKA (reference sequence). This CDR3 is 12 amino acids long. The CDR3 loop reads CSARTTNYGYTF.

The rearrangement joins TRBV4-1 to TRBJ2-1. This CDR3 is 16 amino acids long. Germline V CDR1 and CDR2: MGHRA, YSYEKL. The CDR3 here is CASSQALGKSDNEQFF.

The rearrangement joins TRBV10-1 to TRBJ1-6. Germline V gene data show CDR1 as WNHNN and CDR2 as SYGVQD (reference sequence). The length of the CDR3 is 13 residues. The CDR3 is CASSEDYNSPLHF.

The chain combines TRBV29-1 with TRBJ2-5; the TRBD1 assignment by TCRdb is unverifiable without DNA. The CDR3 is 14 amino acids. Germline assignment: CDR1 SQVTM and CDR2 ANQGSEA. The CDR3 spells CSVIQGATGETQYF. Variable domain in full (rest from reference TRBV29-1 and TRBJ2-5): SAVISQKPSRDICQRGTSLTIQCQVDSQVTMMFWYRQQPGQSLTLIATANQGSEATYESGFVIDKFPISRPNLTFSTLTVSNMSPEDSSIYLCSVIQGATGETQYFGPGTRLLVL.

CDR3 sequence reads: CSARGADFYNEQFF. The genes are TRBV20-1 and TRBJ2-1; absent DNA, TCRdb's TRBD1 call cannot be checked. Germline lookup yields CDR1 DFQATT and CDR2 SNEGSKA (reference sequence). The CDR3 consists of 14 residues.

V and J are TRBV20-1 and TRBJ2-1; there is no DNA to check the TCRdb D call of TRBD2. The germline gives CDR1 DFQATT, CDR2 SNEGSKA (reference sequence). The CDR3 sequence is 21 residues long. CDR3: CSARDPGLAGGAPLSNDEQFF.

The chain carries TRBV7-9 and TRBJ2-6; the D call of TRBD1 rests on TCRdb alone, since no DNA is present to check it. This CDR3 is built from 17 residues. CDR1 is SEHNR and CDR2 is FQNEAQ in the germline V gene (reference sequence). The CDR3 region is CASSTGVMSSGANVLTF. The whole variable domain, remainder taken from reference TRBV7-9 and TRBJ2-6, is DTGVSQNPRHKITKRGQNVTFRCDPISEHNRLYWYRQTLGQGPEFLTYFQNEAQLEKSRLLSDRFSAERPKGSFSTLEIQRTEQGDSAMYLCASSTGVMSSGANVLTFGAGSRLTVL.

The V gene is TRBV7-6, the J gene TRBJ1-6. The CDR3 loop spans 14 amino acids. Germline V gene sequence: CDR1 SGHVS, CDR2 FNYEAQ. The CDR3 loop is CASSLNDHTSPLHF.

The CDR3 loop is CASSLSAGWSSYNEQFF. The genes are TRBV28 and TRBJ2-1; the D gene TCRdb calls, TRBD2, cannot be checked with no DNA. Germline V CDR1 and CDR2: MDHEN, SYDVKM. The CDR3 loop spans 17 amino acids.

V is TRBV6-2 or TRBV6-3 and J is TRBJ2-1. The CDR3 loop spans 14 amino acids. Germline CDR1 reads MNHEY; CDR2 reads SVGEGT. Here the CDR3 reads CASSPQTPYNEQFF.

This sequence joins TRBV5-6 and TRBJ2-2. The CDR3 sequence is 11 residues long. In germline, CDR1 is SGHDT, CDR2 YYEEEE. CDR3: CASSLEGELFF.

The chain combines TRBV2 with TRBJ2-3; as DNA is missing, the TRBD2 call by TCRdb cannot be tested. Germline CDR1 and CDR2: SNHLY and FYNNEI. The length of the CDR3 is 15 residues. The CDR3 here is CASSPAGGGTDTQYF.

The chain combines TRBV4-3 with TRBJ1-2; TCRdb's D call, TRBD1, is unchecked because there is no DNA. CDR1 and CDR2 from the germline V gene are LGHNA and YSLEER. The CDR3 is 15 residues long. The CDR3 is CASSQDMDRGLGYTF.

V usage is TRBV7-8 and J usage is TRBJ2-2. The CDR3 extends over 15 amino acids. Germline loops: CDR1 SGHVS, CDR2 FQNEAQ. The CDR3 sequence is CASSLLLSDTGELFF.

This chain's CDR3 is CSVGVGVDQPQHF. The J gene is TRBJ1-5, the V gene TRBV29-1; the TCRdb call, TRBD1, lacks DNA for checking. The CDR3 extends over 13 amino acids. Looked up from germline, CDR1 is SQVTM and CDR2 is ANQGSEA.

V usage is TRBV5-1 and J usage is TRBJ1-1; the D call of TRBD1 rests on TCRdb alone, since no DNA is present to check it. CDR3 length: 13 amino acids. The V gene's germline CDR1 is SGHRS and CDR2 YFSETQ. The CDR3 here is CASSSTGDTEAFF.

The chain is built from TRBV5-6 and TRBJ2-1; the D call of TRBD1 rests on TCRdb alone, since no DNA is present to check it. The germline V gene has CDR1 SGHDT and CDR2 YYEEEE. This CDR3 region has 15 residues. The CDR3 loop is CASSFVRGGDNEQFF.

The chain uses TRBV7-2 and TRBJ1-6; TCRdb gives TRBD1 as the D gene, but with no DNA this cannot be confirmed. Per germline, CDR1 SGHTA and CDR2 FQGNSA. The CDR3 is 17 residues long. The CDR3 sequence: CASSFSMGAGHNSPLHF.

V gene TRBV7-2 combines with J gene TRBJ2-5; the D call from TCRdb, TRBD1, cannot be confirmed without DNA. The CDR3 covers 15 residues. Germline V CDR1 and CDR2: SGHTA, FQGNSA. The CDR3 protein is CASSPDAGGWETQYF.

This chain uses TRBV7-2 with TRBJ1-2; TCRdb reports TRBD1, a call that lacks DNA to check it against. CDR1 and CDR2 (germline): SGHTA, FQGNSA. The CDR3 runs 14 residues. The CDR3 loop reads CASSKGQSNYGYTF.

The chain combines TRBV9 with TRBJ1-5; TCRdb proposes TRBD1, but this gene call is untestable without DNA. Germline assignment: CDR1 SGDLS and CDR2 YYNGEE. The CDR3 length is 15 residues. CDR3 sequence: CASSVEGFHNQPQHF.